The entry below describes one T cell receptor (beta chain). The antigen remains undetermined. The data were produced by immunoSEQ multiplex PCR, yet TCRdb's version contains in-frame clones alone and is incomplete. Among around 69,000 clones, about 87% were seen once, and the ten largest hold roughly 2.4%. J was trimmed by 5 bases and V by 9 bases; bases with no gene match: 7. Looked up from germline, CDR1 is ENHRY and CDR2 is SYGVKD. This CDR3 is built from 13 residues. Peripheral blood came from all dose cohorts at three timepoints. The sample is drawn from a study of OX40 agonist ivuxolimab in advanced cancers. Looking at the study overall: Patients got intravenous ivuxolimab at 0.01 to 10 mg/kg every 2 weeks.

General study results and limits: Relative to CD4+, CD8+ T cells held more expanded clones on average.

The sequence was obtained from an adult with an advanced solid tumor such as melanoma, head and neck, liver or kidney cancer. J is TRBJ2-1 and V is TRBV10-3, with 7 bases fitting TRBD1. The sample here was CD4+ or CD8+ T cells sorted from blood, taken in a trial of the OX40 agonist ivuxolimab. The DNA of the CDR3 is TGTGCCATGTCCCGGGACAGAGACAATGAGCAGTTCTTC. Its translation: CAMSRDRDNEQFF.